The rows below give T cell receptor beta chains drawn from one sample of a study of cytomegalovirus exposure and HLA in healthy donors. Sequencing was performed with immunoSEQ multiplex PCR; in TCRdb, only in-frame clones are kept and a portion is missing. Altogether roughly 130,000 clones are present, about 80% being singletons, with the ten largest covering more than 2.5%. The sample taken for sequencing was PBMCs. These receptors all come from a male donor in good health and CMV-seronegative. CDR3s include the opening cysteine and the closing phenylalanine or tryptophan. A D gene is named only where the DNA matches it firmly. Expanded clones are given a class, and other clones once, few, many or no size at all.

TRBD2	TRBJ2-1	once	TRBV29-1	CSVVLPGGYNEQFF	TGCAGCGTTGTTCTTCCGGGGGGCTACAATGAGCAGTTCTTC
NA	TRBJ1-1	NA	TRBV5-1	CASSGGQMNTEAFF	TGCGCCAGCAGCGGCGGACAGATGAACACTGAAGCTTTCTTT
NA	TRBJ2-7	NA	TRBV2	CASSEAGGGISYEQYF	TGTGCCAGCAGTGAAGCAGGAGGCGGAATCTCCTACGAGCAGTACTTC
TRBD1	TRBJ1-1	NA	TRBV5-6	CATRTGGMNTEAFF	TGTGCCACCCGGACAGGGGGCATGAACACTGAAGCTTTCTTT
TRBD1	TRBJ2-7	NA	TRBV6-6	CASSTTGQGWTYEQYF	TGTGCCAGCAGCACCACAGGACAGGGATGGACCTACGAGCAGTACTTC
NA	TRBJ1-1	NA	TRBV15	CATSRAVTGNTEAFF	TGTGCCACCAGCAGAGCCGTGACAGGGAACACTGAAGCTTTCTTT
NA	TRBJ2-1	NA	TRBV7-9	CASSLATRLAHYNEQFF	TGTGCCAGCAGCTTAGCGACGAGGCTAGCGCATTACAATGAGCAGTTCTTC
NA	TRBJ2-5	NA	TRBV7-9	CSSSLMWNGGEETQYF	TGTTCCAGCAGCTTAATGTGGAACGGGGGTGAGGAGACCCAGTACTTC
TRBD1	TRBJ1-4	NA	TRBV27	CASSSAPGGSEKLFF	TGTGCCAGCAGTAGTGCTCCAGGGGGGAGTGAAAAACTGTTTTTT
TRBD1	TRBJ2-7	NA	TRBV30	CAWAPPGTGDHEQYF	TGTGCCTGGGCCCCTCCCGGGACAGGGGACCACGAGCAGTACTTC
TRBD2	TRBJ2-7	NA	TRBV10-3	CATLSTGGDEQYF	TGTGCCACTCTCAGTACGGGAGGTGACGAGCAGTACTTC
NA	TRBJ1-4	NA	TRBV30	CAGSTTGIKEATNEKLFF	TGTGCCGGTTCGACGACAGGAATAAAAGAAGCAACTAATGAAAAACTGTTTTTT
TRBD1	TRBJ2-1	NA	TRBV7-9	CASSHGTGKDNEQFF	TGTGCCAGCAGCCACGGGACAGGAAAGGACAATGAGCAGTTCTTC
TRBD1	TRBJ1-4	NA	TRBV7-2	CASSGPGQGREKLFF	TGTGCCAGCAGCGGACCGGGACAGGGAAGGGAAAAACTGTTTTTT
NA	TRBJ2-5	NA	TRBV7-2	CASSLAGIRETQYF	TGTGCCAGCAGCTTAGCGGGCATAAGGGAGACCCAGTACTTC
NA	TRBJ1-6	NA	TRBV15	CATSRERLTNSPLHF	TGTGCCACCAGCAGAGAGAGACTGACCAATTCACCCCTCCACTTT
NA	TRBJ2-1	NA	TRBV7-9	CSSSLGVFGGGGHYNEQFF	TGTTCCAGCAGCTTAGGAGTGTTCGGGGGCGGGGGACATTACAATGAGCAGTTCTTC
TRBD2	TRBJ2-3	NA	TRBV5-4	CASSLGTSGTDTQYF	TGTGCCAGCAGCTTGGGGACTAGCGGCACAGATACGCAGTATTTT
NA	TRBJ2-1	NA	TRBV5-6	CASSSPLTSYNEQFF	TGTGCCAGCAGCTCCCCGCTTACTTCCTACAATGAGCAGTTCTTC
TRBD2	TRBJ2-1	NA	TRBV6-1	CASSEAERGGRKQFF	TGTGCCAGCAGTGAAGCGGAGCGGGGGGGTCGTAAGCAGTTCTTC
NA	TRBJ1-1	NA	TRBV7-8	CASSSIDTEAFF	TGTGCCAGCAGCTCAATTGACACTGAAGCTTTCTTT
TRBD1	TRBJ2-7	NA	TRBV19	CASKDRGVDEQYF	TGTGCCTCCAAGGACAGGGGAGTAGACGAGCAGTACTTC
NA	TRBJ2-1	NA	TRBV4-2	CASSQDFGSDEQFF	TGTGCCAGCAGCCAAGACTTTGGGAGCGATGAGCAGTTCTTC
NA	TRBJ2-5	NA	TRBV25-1	CASSVRGKVETQYF	TGTGCCAGCAGTGTAAGGGGGAAGGTAGAGACCCAGTACTTC
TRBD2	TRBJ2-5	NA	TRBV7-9	CASSLEASGEQYF	TGTGCCAGCAGCTTAGAGGCTAGCGGTGAGCAGTACTTC
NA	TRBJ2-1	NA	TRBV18	CASSGLPGNVHNEQFF	TGTGCCAGCTCAGGACTTCCCGGGAATGTACACAATGAGCAGTTCTTC
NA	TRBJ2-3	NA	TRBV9	CASSGTPSPIDTQYF	TGTGCCAGCAGCGGTACACCATCGCCAATTGATACGCAGTATTTT
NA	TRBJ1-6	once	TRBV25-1	CASRELALGQYNSPLHF	TGTGCCAGCAGAGAACTAGCTTTGGGTCAGTACAATTCACCCCTCCACTTT
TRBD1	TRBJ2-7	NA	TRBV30	CAWSRGQHEQYF	TGTGCCTGGAGTAGGGGGCAGCACGAGCAGTACTTC
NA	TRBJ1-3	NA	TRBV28	CASRPGGSGNTIYF	TGTGCCAGCCGGCCGGGGGGGTCTGGAAACACCATATATTTT
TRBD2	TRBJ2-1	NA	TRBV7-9	CSSSWTSGRGYEQFF	TGTTCCAGCAGCTGGACTAGCGGGAGAGGCTATGAGCAGTTCTTC
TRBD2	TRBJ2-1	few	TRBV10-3	CAIKLTSGIHNEQFF	TGTGCCATCAAGTTAACTAGCGGAATCCACAATGAGCAGTTCTTC
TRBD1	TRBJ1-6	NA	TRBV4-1	CASSQEGTGIQSPLHF	TGCGCCAGCAGCCAAGAAGGGACAGGGATCCAATCACCCCTCCACTTT
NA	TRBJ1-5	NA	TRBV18	CASSPPGYSNQPQHF	TGTGCCAGCTCACCTCCGGGGTATAGCAATCAGCCCCAGCATTTT
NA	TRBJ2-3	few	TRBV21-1	CASSNMRKSTDTQYF	TGTGCCAGCAGCAACATGCGGAAAAGCACAGATACGCAGTATTTT
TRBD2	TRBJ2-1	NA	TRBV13	CASSPLVPSGGAYNEQFF	TGTGCCAGCAGCCCCCTTGTTCCCAGCGGGGGGGCCTACAATGAGCAGTTCTTC
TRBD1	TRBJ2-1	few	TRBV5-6	CASSEYWDSGSYNEQFF	TGTGCCAGCAGCGAATACTGGGACAGCGGCTCCTACAATGAGCAGTTCTTC
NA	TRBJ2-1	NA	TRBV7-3	CASSLDGGQGEQFF	TGTGCCAGCAGCTTAGACGGGGGGCAGGGTGAGCAGTTCTTC
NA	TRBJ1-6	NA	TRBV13	CASSHTPGSYNSPLHF	TGTGCCAGCAGCCATACTCCAGGGTCCTATAATTCACCCCTCCACTTT
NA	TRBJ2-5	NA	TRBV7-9	CASSLKSTFWAVRFKTQYF	TGTGCCAGCAGCTTAAAATCCACTTTTTGGGCCGTAAGGTTTAAGACCCAGTACTTC
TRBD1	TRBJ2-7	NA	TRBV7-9	CASRYGTGGEQYF	TGTGCCAGCAGATACGGGACAGGAGGCGAGCAGTACTTC
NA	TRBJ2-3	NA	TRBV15	CATSRMGLLTDTQYF	TGTGCCACCAGCAGAATGGGCCTACTTACAGATACGCAGTATTTT
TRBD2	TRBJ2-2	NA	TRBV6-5	CASSQLAGPGELFF	TGTGCCAGCAGTCAACTAGCGGGACCCGGGGAGCTGTTTTTT
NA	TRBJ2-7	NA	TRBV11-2	CASSLMRYEQYF	TGTGCCAGCAGCTTAATGAGGTACGAGCAGTACTTC
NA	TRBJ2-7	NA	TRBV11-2	CASSFRGTEQYF	TGTGCCAGCAGCTTCAGGGGCACCGAGCAGTACTTC
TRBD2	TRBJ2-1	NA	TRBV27	CASSWTSGGTYNEQFF	TGTGCCAGCAGTTGGACTAGCGGGGGGACCTACAATGAGCAGTTCTTC
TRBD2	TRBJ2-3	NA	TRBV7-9	CSSSLSGGNTDTQYF	TGTTCCAGCAGCCTAAGCGGGGGGAACACAGATACGCAGTATTTT
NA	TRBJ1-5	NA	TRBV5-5	CASSLRFQGQNQPQHF	TGTGCCAGCAGCTTGAGATTCCAGGGCCAAAATCAGCCCCAGCATTTT